This T cell receptor beta chain was captured in a study of radiotherapy plus CTLA-4 blockade in lung cancer. Study information: Among all patients, 18% showed objective responses, while roughly 34% had disease control.

To note about this clone: What it binds is unknown.

The CDR3 runs 15 residues. The germline V gene encodes CDR1 SGHRS and CDR2 YFSETQ. V gave up 1 base and J gave up 3 bases; unmatched junction bases: 4. In chemo-refractory metastatic non-small-cell lung cancer, patients got ipilimumab CTLA-4 blockade together with focal radiation. Findings of the study overall: Blood-borne expansion of tumor-derived TCR clones followed radiotherapy plus ipilimumab. Reported findings show early blood T cell clone dynamics, with interferon-beta, best predicted response.

Sequencing used immunoSEQ multiplex PCR; TCRdb keeps in-frame clones, though not all of them. The sample has 70,000 to 90,000 clones, approximately 84% seen once. The sample consisted of peripheral blood, taken from a patient treated with radiotherapy plus ipilimumab. The origin of this receptor is a human donor with non-small cell lung cancer who had stable disease on radiotherapy plus ipilimumab. The V and J genes are TRBV5-1 and TRBJ2-7; 10 nucleotides agree with TRBD2. CDR3 DNA: TGCGCCAGCAGCTTGACTAGCGGGGCCTACTACGAGCAGTACTTC. This encodes CASSLTSGAYYEQYF.